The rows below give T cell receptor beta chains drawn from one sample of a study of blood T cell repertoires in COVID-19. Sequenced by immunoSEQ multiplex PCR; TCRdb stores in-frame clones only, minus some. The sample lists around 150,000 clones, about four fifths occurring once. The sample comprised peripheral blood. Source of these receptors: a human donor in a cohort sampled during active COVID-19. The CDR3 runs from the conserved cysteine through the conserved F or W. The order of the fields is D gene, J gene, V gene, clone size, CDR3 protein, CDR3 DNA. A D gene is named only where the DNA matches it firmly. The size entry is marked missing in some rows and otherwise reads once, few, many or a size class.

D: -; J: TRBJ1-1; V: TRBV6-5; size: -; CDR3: CASSHLKDTEAFF; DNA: TGTGCCAGCAGCCACCTAAAAGACACTGAAGCTTTCTTT
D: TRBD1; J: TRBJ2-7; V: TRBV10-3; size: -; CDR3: CAISGGQGYEQYF; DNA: TGTGCCATCAGTGGGGGACAGGGCTACGAGCAGTACTTC
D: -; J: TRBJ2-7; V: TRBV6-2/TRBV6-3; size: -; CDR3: CASSVPVRADTYEQYF; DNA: TGTGCCAGCAGCGTACCGGTGCGGGCGGATACCTACGAGCAGTACTTC
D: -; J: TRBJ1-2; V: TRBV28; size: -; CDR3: CASSSMGLHGYTF; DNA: TGTGCCAGCAGTTCCATGGGGCTTCATGGCTACACCTTC
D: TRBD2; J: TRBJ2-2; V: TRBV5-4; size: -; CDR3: CASSLASKRGPNTGELFF; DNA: TGTGCCAGCAGCTTGGCCAGTAAGCGGGGGCCGAACACCGGGGAGCTGTTTTTT
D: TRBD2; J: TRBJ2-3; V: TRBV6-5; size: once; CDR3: CATTTGTSYTDTQYF; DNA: TGTGCCACCACAACCGGGACTAGCTATACAGATACGCAGTATTTT
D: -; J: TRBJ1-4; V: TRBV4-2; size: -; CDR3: CASSYYLSRAGGNEKLFF; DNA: TGTGCCAGCAGCTACTACCTGTCACGGGCGGGAGGTAATGAAAAACTGTTTTTT
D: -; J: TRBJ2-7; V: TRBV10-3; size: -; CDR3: CATRVDLYEQYF; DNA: TGTGCCACCCGGGTAGACCTCTACGAGCAGTACTTC
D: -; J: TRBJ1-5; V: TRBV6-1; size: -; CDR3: CASSETINQPQHF; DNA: TGTGCCAGCAGTGAAACAATCAATCAGCCCCAGCATTTT
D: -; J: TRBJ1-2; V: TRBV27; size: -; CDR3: CASSLSPGKGYTF; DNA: TGTGCCAGCAGTTTATCGCCGGGAAAGGGCTACACCTTC
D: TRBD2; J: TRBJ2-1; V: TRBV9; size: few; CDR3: CASSVALAGGREQFF; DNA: TGTGCCAGCAGCGTTGCACTAGCGGGGGGACGCGAGCAGTTCTTC
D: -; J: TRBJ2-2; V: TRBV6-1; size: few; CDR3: CASSERAVVGELFF; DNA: TGTGCCAGCAGTGAGCGAGCCGTGGTCGGGGAGCTGTTTTTT
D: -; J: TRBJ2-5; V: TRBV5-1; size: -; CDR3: CASSATGSGETQYF; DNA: TGCGCCAGCAGCGCTACAGGATCAGGAGAGACCCAGTACTTC
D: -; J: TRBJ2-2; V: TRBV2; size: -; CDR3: CASQVGLNTGELFF; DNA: TGTGCCAGCCAGGTGGGGCTAAACACCGGGGAGCTGTTTTTT
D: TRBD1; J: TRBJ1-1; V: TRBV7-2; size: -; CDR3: CASSALVWTGVNTEEAFF; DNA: TGTGCCAGCAGCGCTTTGGTTTGGACAGGGGTTAACACTGAAGAAGCTTTCTTT
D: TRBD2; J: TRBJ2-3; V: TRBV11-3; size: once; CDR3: CASSRSGGVTDTQYF; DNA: TGTGCCAGCAGCCGTAGCGGGGGGGTCACAGATACGCAGTATTTT
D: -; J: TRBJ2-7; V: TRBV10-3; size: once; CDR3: CAISWAGSAEQYF; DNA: TGTGCCATCAGTTGGGCAGGGTCGGCCGAGCAGTACTTC
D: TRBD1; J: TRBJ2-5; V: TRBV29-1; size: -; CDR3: CSTNRGRSGYQETQYF; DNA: TGCAGCACTAATAGGGGGCGGAGTGGATACCAAGAGACCCAGTACTTC
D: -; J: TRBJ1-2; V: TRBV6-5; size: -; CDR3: CASRPRGTNYGYTF; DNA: TGTGCCAGCAGGCCTCGGGGAACTAACTATGGCTACACCTTC
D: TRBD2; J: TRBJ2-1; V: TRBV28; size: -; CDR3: CASLRLAGGGNEQFF; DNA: TGTGCCAGCCTCAGACTAGCGGGGGGTGGGAATGAGCAGTTCTTC
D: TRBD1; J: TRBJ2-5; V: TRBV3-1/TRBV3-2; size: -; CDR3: CASSQGIIGTGSRETQYF; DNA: TGTGCCAGCAGCCAAGGTATTATAGGGACAGGGTCGAGGGAGACCCAGTACTTC
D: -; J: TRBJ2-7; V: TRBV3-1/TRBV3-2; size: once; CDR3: CASSQDRQGRQRLLYEQYF; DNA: TGTGCCAGCAGCCAAGATCGGCAGGGAAGACAGCGCCTCCTCTACGAGCAGTACTTC
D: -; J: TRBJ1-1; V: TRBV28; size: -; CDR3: CASSLLTEAFF; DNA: TGTGCCAGCAGTTTATTGACAGAAGCTTTCTTT
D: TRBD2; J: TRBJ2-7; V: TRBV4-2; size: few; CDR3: CASSQRSLFQLAAPYEQYF; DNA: TGTGCCAGCAGCCAAAGATCCCTATTCCAACTAGCGGCCCCTTACGAGCAGTACTTC
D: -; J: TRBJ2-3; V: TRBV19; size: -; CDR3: CASRGLHITQYF; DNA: TGTGCCAGTAGGGGACTTCATATTACGCAGTATTTT
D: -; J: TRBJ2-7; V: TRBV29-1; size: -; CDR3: CSVSKTVPEQYF; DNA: TGCAGCGTATCCAAGACAGTTCCCGAGCAGTACTTC
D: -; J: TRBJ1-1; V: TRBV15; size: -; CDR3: CATSRDHEGQGEAFF; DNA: TGTGCCACCAGCAGAGATCATGAAGGGCAGGGTGAAGCTTTCTTT
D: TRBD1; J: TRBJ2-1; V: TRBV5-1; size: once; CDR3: CASSLPGQGYNEQFF; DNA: TGCGCCAGCAGCTTACCGGGACAGGGGTACAATGAGCAGTTCTTC
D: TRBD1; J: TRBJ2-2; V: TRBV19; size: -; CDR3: CASSRPRGPDTGELFF; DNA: TGTGCCAGTAGCCGCCCCAGGGGGCCGGACACCGGGGAGCTGTTTTTT
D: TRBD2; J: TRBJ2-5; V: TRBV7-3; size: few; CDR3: CASSFREGETQYF; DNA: TGTGCCAGCAGCTTCCGGGAGGGGGAGACCCAGTACTTC
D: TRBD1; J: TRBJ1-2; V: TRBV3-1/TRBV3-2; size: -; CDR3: CASRQGAYGYTF; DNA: TGTGCCAGCAGACAGGGGGCGTATGGCTACACCTTC
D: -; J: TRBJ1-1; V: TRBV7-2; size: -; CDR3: CASGTKRGTEAFF; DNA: TGTGCCAGCGGCACAAAGCGCGGGACTGAAGCTTTCTTT
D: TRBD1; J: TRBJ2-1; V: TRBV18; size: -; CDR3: CASSPRGQGAYNEQFF; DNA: TGTGCCAGCTCACCACGGGGACAGGGTGCATACAATGAGCAGTTCTTC
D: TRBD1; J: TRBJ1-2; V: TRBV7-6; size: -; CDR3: CASSLADRDGYGYTF; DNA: TGTGCCAGCAGCTTGGCCGACAGGGACGGCTATGGCTACACCTTC
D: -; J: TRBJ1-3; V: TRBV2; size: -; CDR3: CASQGGSSGNTIYF; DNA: TGTGCCAGCCAGGGAGGGAGCTCTGGAAACACCATATATTTT
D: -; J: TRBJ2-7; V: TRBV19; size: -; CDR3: CASRPEAASYEQYF; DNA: TGTGCCAGTAGGCCAGAGGCAGCTTCCTACGAGCAGTACTTC
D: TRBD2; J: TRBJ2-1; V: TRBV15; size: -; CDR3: CATSRGEAGGHEQFF; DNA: TGTGCCACCAGCAGAGGGGAAGCGGGGGGCCATGAGCAGTTCTTC
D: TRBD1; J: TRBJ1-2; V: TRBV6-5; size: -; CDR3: CASRLDRGSGYTF; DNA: TGTGCCAGCAGACTCGACAGGGGTTCTGGCTACACCTTC
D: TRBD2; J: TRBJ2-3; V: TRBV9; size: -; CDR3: CASSVDVAGLSTDTQYF; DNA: TGTGCCAGCAGCGTAGACGTAGCGGGGTTGAGCACAGATACGCAGTATTTT
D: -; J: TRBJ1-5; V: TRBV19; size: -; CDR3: CASNVGFHQPQHF; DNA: TGTGCCAGTAATGTGGGCTTTCATCAGCCCCAGCATTTT
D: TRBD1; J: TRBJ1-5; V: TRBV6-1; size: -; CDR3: CASSEARGRGQPQHF; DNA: TGTGCCAGCAGTGAGGCTAGGGGGCGCGGGCAGCCCCAGCATTTT
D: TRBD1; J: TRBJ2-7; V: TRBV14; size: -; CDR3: CASSQRQGAGYEQYF; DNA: TGTGCCAGCAGCCAGAGACAGGGGGCAGGCTACGAGCAGTACTTC
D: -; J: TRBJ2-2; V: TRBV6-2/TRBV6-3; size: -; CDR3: CASSLIPPGELFF; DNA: TGTGCCAGCAGCCTTATCCCTCCCGGGGAGCTGTTTTTT
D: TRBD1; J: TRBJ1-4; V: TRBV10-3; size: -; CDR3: CATQRDRGTEKLFF; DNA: TGTGCCACCCAAAGGGACAGGGGAACCGAAAAACTGTTTTTT
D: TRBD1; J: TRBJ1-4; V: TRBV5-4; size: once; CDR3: CASSVDRVNEKLFF; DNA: TGTGCCAGCAGCGTGGACAGGGTAAATGAAAAACTGTTTTTT
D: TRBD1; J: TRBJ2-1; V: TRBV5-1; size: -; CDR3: CASSSQGGAYNEQFF; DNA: TGCGCCAGCAGCTCCCAAGGGGGCGCTTACAATGAGCAGTTCTTC
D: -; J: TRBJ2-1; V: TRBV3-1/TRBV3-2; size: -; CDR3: CASSQVAGGQFF; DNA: TGTGCCAGCAGCCAAGTCGCCGGGGGGCAGTTCTTC
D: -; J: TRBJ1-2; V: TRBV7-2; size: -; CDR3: CASSLGGASNYGYTF; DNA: TGTGCCAGCAGCTTAGGCGGGGCTTCTAACTATGGCTACACCTTC
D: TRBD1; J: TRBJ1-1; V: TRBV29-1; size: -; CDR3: CSVDGTGDKEAFF; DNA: TGCAGCGTTGATGGGACAGGGGACAAAGAAGCTTTCTTT
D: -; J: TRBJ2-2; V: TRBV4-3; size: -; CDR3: CASSQDTAGLTGELFF; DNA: TGCGCCAGCAGCCAAGATACGGCCGGGTTAACCGGGGAGCTGTTTTTT
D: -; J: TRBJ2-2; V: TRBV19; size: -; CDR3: CASSDLGVPGELFF; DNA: TGTGCCAGTAGTGACCTAGGGGTCCCCGGGGAGCTGTTTTTT
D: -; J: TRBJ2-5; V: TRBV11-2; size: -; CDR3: CASRRSAGETQYF; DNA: TGTGCCAGCAGAAGGTCCGCGGGGGAGACCCAGTACTTC
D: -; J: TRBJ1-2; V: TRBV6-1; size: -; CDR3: CASSESWAVYGYTF; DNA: TGTGCCAGCAGTGAATCTTGGGCAGTTTATGGCTACACCTTC